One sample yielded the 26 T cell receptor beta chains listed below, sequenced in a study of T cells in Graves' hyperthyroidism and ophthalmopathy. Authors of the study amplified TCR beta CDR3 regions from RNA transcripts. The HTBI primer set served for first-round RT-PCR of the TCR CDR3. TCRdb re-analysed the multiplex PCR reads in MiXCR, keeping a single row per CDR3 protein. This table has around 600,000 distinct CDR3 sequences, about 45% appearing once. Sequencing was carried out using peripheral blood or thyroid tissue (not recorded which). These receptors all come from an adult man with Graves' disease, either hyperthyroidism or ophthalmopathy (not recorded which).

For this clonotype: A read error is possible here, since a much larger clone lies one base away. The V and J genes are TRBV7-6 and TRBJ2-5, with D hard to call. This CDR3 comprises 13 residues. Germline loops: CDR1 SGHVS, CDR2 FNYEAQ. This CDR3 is CASGLWIQETQYF. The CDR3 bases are TGTGCCAGCGGCTTATGGATTCAAGAGACCCAGTACTTC.

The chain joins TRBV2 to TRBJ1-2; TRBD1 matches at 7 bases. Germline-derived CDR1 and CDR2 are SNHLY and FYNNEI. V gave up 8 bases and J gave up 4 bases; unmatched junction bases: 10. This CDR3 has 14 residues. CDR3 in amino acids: CASVVLRDSYGYTF. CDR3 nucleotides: TGTGCCAGCGTTGTACTTAGGGACAGCTATGGCTACACCTTC.

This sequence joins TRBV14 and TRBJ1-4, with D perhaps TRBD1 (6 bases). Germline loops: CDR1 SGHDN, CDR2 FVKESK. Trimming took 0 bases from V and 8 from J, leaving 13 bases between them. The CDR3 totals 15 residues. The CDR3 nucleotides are TGTGCCAGCAGCCAAGAGAAGGGGGGCCAGGAAAAACTGTTTTTT. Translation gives CASSQEKGGQEKLFF. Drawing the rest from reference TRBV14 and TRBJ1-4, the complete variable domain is EAGVTQFPSHSVIEKGQTVTLRCDPISGHDNLYWYRRVMGKEIKFLLHFVKESKQDESGMPNNRFLAERTGGTYSTLKVQPAELEDSGVYFCASSQEKGGQEKLFFGSGTQLSVL.

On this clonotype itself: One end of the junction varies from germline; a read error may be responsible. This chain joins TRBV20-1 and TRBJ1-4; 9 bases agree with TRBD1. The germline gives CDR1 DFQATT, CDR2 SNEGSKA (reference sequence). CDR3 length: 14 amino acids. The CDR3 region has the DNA TGCAATGCTAGAGGGACAGGGATGCGTGAAAGACTGTTTTTT. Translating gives CNARGTGMRERLFF.

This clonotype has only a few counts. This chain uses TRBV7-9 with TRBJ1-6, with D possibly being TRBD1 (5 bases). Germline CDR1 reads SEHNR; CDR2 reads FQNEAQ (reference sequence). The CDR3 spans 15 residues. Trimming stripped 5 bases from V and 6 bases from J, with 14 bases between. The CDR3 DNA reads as TGTGCCAGCAGCCAAGGGGCAGGGCCTAATTCACCCCTCCACTTT. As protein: CASSQGAGPNSPLHF.

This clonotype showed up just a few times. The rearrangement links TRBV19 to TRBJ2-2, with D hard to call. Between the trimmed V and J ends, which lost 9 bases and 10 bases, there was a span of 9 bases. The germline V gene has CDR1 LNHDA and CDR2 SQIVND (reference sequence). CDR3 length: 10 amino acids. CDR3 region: CASRAKELFF. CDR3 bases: TGTGCCAGCCGAGCCAAGGAGCTGTTTTTT. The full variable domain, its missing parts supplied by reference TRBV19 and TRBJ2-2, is DGGITQSPKYLFRKEGQNVTLSCEQNLNHDAMYWYRQDPGQGLRLIYYSQIVNDFQKGDIAEGYSVSREKKESFPLTVTSAQKNPTAFYLCASRAKELFFGEGSRLTVL.

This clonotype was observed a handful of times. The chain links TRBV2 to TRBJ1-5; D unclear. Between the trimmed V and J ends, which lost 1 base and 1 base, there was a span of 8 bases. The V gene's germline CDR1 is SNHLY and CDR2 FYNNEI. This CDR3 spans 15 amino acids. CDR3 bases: TGTGCCAGCAGTGAAGGTGGGTGGAGCAATCAGCCCCAGCATTTT. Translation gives CASSEGGWSNQPQHF.

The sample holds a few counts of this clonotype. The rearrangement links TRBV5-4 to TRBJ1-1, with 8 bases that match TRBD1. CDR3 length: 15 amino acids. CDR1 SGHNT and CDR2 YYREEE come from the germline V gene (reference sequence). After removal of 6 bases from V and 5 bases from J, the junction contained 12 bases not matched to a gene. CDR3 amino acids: CASTHPTGAKTEAFF. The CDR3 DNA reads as TGTGCCAGCACGCATCCGACAGGGGCGAAGACTGAAGCTTTCTTT.

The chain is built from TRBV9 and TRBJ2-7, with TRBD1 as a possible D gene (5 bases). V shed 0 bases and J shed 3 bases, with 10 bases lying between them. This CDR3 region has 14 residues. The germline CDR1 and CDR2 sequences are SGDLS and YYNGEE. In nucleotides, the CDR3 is TGTGCCAGCAGCGTAGGGGCAGGGAACTACGAGCAGTACTTC. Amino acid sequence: CASSVGAGNYEQYF. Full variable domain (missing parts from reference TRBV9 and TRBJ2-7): DSGVTQTPKHLITATGQRVTLRCSPRSGDLSVYWYQQSLDQGLQFLIQYYNGEERAKGNILERFSAQQFPDLHSELNLSSLELGDSALYFCASSVGAGNYEQYFGPGTRLTVT.

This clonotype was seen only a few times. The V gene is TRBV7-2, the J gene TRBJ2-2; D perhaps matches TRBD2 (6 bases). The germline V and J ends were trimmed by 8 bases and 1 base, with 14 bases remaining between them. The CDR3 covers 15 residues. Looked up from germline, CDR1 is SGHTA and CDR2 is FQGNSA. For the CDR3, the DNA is TGTGCCAGCGCCCCCGCCGGGAGGAACACCGGGGAGCTGTTTTTT. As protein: CASAPAGRNTGELFF.

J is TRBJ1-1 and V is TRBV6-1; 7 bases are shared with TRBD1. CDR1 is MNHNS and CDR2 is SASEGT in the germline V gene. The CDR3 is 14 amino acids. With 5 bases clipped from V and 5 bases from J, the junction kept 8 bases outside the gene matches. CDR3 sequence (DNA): TGTGCCAGCAGTAAAGGACAGGCAACAACTGAAGCTTTCTTT. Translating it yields CASSKGQATTEAFF.

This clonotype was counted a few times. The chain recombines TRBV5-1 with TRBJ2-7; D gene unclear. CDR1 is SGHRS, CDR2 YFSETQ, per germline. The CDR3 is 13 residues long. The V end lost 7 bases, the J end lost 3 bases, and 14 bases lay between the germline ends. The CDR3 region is CASQWAVGYEQYF. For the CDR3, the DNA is TGCGCCAGCCAATGGGCTGTGGGCTACGAGCAGTACTTC.

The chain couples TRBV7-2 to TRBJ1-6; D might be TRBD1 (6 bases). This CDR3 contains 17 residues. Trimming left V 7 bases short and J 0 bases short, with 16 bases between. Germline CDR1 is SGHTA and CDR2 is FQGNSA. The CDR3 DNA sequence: TGTGCCAGCACCCCACCAGGGGCTGGCTCCTATAATTCACCCCTCCACTTT. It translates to CASTPPGAGSYNSPLHF.

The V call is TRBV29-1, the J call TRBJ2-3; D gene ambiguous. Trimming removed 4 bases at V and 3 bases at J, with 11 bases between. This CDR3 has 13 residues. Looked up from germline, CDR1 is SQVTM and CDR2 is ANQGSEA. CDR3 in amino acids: CSVGLTGTDTQYF. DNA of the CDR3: TGCAGCGTTGGGCTAACCGGGACAGATACGCAGTATTTT.

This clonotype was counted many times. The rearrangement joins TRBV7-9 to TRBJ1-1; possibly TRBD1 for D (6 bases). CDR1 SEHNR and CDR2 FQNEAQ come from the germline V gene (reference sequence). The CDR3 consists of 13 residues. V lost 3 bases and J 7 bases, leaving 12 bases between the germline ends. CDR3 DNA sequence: TGTGCCAGCAGCTTCCCTTTAGGGGGTGAAGCTTTCTTT. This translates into CASSFPLGGEAFF.

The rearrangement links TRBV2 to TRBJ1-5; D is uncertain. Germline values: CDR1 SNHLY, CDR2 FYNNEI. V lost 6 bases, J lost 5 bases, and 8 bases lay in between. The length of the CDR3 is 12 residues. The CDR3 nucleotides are TGTGCCAGCAGCCAACCCCATCAGCCCCAGCATTTT. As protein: CASSQPHQPQHF.

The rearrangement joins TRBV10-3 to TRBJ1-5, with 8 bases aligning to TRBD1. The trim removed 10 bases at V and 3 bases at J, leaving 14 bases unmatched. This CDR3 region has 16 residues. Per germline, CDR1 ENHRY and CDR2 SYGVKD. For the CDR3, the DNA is TGTGCCACCGATCAGGGGGCGGACGGTACCAATCAGCCCCAGCATTTT. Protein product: CATDQGADGTNQPQHF.

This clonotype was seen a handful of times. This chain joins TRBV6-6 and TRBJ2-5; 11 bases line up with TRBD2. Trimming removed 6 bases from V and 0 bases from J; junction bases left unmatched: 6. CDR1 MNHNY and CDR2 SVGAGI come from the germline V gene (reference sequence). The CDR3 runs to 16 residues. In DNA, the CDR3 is TGTGCCAGCAGCCCTCTGACTAGCGGGAACCAAGAGACCCAGTACTTC. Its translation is CASSPLTSGNQETQYF.

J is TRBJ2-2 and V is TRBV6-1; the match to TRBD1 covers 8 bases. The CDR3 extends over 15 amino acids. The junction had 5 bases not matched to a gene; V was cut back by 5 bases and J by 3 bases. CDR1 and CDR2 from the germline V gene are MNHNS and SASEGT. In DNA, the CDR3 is TGTGCCAGCAGTCGGACAGGGCGGGACACCGGGGAGCTGTTTTTT. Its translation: CASSRTGRDTGELFF.

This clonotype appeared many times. CDR3: CASTTGGTGNTIYF. CDR3 bases: TGCGCCAGCACGACAGGAGGTACTGGAAACACCATATATTTT. The rearrangement uses TRBV10-2 and TRBJ1-3, with D possibly being TRBD1 (6 bases). The CDR3 runs to 14 residues. The germline gives CDR1 WSHSY, CDR2 SAAADI. V was pared by 7 bases and J by 2 bases, with 12 bases between.

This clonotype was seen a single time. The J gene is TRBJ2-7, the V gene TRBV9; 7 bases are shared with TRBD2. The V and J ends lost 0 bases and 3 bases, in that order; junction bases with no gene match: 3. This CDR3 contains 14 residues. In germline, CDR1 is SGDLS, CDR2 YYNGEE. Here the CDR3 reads CASSVGGTNYEQYF. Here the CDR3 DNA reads TGTGCCAGCAGCGTAGGGGGGACTAACTACGAGCAGTACTTC.

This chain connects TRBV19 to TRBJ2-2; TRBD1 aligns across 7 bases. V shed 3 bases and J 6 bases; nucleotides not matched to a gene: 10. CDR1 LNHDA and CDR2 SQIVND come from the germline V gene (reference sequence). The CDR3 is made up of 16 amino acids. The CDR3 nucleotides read TGTGCCAGTAGTATGGTAACAGGGGCCGGCCCCGGGGAGCTGTTTTTT. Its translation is CASSMVTGAGPGELFF.

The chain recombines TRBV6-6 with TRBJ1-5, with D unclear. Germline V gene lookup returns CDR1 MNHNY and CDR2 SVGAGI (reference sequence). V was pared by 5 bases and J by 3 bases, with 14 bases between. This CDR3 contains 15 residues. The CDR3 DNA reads TGTGCCAGCAGTGAAGTGCAAAACCCCAATCAGCCCCAGCATTTT. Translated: CASSEVQNPNQPQHF.

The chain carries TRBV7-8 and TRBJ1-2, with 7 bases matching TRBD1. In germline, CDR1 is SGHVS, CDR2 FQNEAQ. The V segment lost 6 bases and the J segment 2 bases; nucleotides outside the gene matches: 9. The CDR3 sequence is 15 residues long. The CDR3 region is CASRRTGQQNYGYTF. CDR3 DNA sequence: TGTGCCAGCAGGCGTACGGGACAGCAGAACTATGGCTACACCTTC.

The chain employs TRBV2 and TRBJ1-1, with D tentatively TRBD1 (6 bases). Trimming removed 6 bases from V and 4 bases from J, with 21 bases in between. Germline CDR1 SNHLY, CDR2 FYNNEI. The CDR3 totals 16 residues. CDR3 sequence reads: CASSRTTGRRGTEAFF. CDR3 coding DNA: TGTGCCAGCAGCAGGACGACAGGCCGGAGGGGCACTGAAGCTTTCTTT.

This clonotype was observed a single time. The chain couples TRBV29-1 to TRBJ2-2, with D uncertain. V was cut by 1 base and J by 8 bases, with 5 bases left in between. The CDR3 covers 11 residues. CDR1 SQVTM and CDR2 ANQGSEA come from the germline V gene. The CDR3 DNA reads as TGCAGCGTTGAAGGCATAGGGGAGCTGTTTTTT. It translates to CSVEGIGELFF.